This entry concerns a single T cell receptor (beta chain). The source of the sample is a study of blood T cell repertoires in COVID-19. Study in general: Samples came from the United States, Italy and Spain, spanning acute and convalescent COVID-19. The cDNA or gDNA used as material had been derived from T cells, B-cell-depleted T cells, or PBMCs.

V lost 3 bases, J lost 1 base, and 7 bases stayed unmatched. CDR3 length: 16 amino acids. Germline CDR1 is SGDLS and CDR2 is YYNGEE. Original processing methods: Cell counts per sample came from amplifying reference gene primers. Using immunoSEQ multiplex PCR, the repertoire was profiled, and TCRdb retains in-frame clones only, with some absent. V, J and clone size are taken as reported in that table, and D and trimming were inferred from the DNA itself. The sample has around 230,000 clones, around 83% seen once. The sample taken for sequencing was peripheral blood. This sequence joins TRBV9 and TRBJ1-2; 9 bases line up with TRBD1. The sequence was obtained from a woman aged 55-69 years with active or convalescent COVID-19. The CDR3: CASSDQTGGGNYGYTF. Written as DNA, the CDR3 is TGTGCCAGCAGCGATCAGACAGGGGGAGGTAACTATGGCTACACCTTC.